This T cell receptor beta chain comes out of a study of preoperative IRX-2 immunotherapy in early breast cancer. Clones were sequenced by immunoSEQ multiplex PCR, and TCRdb holds only the in-frame ones, with some missing. The table includes about 89,000 clones, more than 80% detected once. The CDR3 runs to 15 residues. The treatment is: preoperative locoregional IRX-2 cytokine immunotherapy. Preoperative locoregional IRX-2 cytokine immunotherapy was tested in the phase Ib source study. V and J are TRBV22-1 and TRBJ1-5; the table's TRBD1 call for D was not verified on the DNA. TRBV22-1 is assigned pseudogene status. This receptor was identified in a human donor with breast cancer. Sequenced here: tumor tissue, sampled after IRX-2 immunotherapy. The CDR3, as DNA: TGTGCCAGCAGTTCCGACAGGTATAGCAATCAGCCCCAGCATTTT. It yields the protein CASSSDRYSNQPQHF.